This TCR beta chain is drawn from a study of blood T cell repertoires in COVID-19. Study details: There were acute and convalescent COVID-19 samples, and they came from the United States, Italy and Spain. T cells, B-cell-depleted T cells, or PBMCs supplied cDNA or gDNA.

The V gene's germline CDR1 is LNHDA and CDR2 SQIVND (reference sequence). V lost 7 bases and J 5 bases, leaving 11 bases between the germline ends. The CDR3 has 12 amino acids. Per the authors' pipeline: Amplification of reference gene primers provided the estimated nucleated cell counts. Some clones are missing from TCRdb's copy, which holds only in-frame ones; the method was immunoSEQ multiplex PCR. V, J and clone size are taken as reported in that table, and D and trimming were inferred from the DNA itself. In the table there are 70,000 to 90,000 clones, over 75% of which are singletons. The chain couples TRBV19 to TRBJ2-5; tentative D call: TRBD2 (5 bases). The receptor was derived from a human donor in a cohort sampled during active COVID-19. Sequencing used peripheral blood. The CDR3 DNA sequence: TGTGCCAGTAATAGCGCGGGTGAGACCCAGTACTTC. It codes for CASNSAGETQYF.